The sequence of this T cell receptor beta chain was determined in a study of CD8 T cells in ankylosing spondylitis. Points from the study as a whole: Among TCR beta sequences, a motif of several highly homologous variants appeared characteristic of ankylosing spondylitis blood. Past studies reported some motif variants in reactive arthritis synovial fluid and blood.

V gave up 3 bases and J gave up 6 bases, with 22 bases separating them. Germline lookup yields CDR1 SGHKS and CDR2 YYEKEE (reference sequence). This CDR3 region has 17 residues. TCRdb re-analysed the 5' RACE reads in MiXCR, keeping a single row per CDR3 protein. Here the sample spans about 840,000 distinct CDR3 sequences, 12% being singletons. This clonotype came up many times. Antigen unknown. The sequence came from a male donor with ankylosing spondylitis. The specimen was blood, either unsorted or a sorted T cell fraction (not recorded which). The rearrangement links TRBV5-5 to TRBJ2-1; D call uncertain. CDR3 nucleotide sequence: TGTGCCAGCAGCTCGCCATCCCTCCAGGCGCTAAGCAATGAGCAGTTCTTC. Encoded protein: CASSSPSLQALSNEQFF.